Each of the 15 T cell receptor beta chains below was sequenced from the same sample in a study of human T cells and chemical hapten exposure. MiXCR, applied by TCRdb to the RACE reads, yields one record per CDR3 protein. The data hold some 400,000 distinct CDR3 sequences, with around 5.5% observed a single time. Noted time point: pre-sensitization, week 0. The sample's treatment: therapeutic diphenylcyclopropenone sensitization with weekly scalp DPC. The source was whole blood, collected in connection with sensitization to the hapten diphenylcyclopropenone (DPC). These receptors all stem from a woman aged 45-65 years with alopecia areata. Some clones in this sample may be carry-over from other donors' samples.

This clonotype was seen a few times. The V gene is TRBV29-1, the J gene TRBJ2-2; 7 bases fit TRBD2. CDR1 is SQVTM, CDR2 ANQGSEA, per germline. There are 14 residues in the CDR3. V lost 7 bases and J lost 0; bases outside the gene matches: 5. The DNA for the CDR3 is TGCAGCGCCCGCCGGGGGGCGAACACCGGGGAGCTGTTTTTT. As protein: CSARRGANTGELFF.

This clonotype was recorded at least ten times. V and J are TRBV3-1 and TRBJ2-5; 7 positions agree with TRBD1. The CDR3 runs to 14 residues. Germline lookup yields CDR1 LGHDT and CDR2 YNNKEL (reference sequence). The trim removed 4 bases at V and 4 bases at J, leaving 6 bases unmatched. The CDR3 DNA sequence: TGTGCCAGCAGCCTAAAAGGGGGCTTAGAGACCCAGTACTTC. It encodes CASSLKGGLETQYF.

This clonotype was recorded at least ten times. The genes are TRBV4-1 and TRBJ1-4; TRBD1 is a possible D gene (6 bases). V was pared by 4 bases and J by 7 bases, with 13 bases between. The CDR3 totals 14 residues. Germline V gene sequence: CDR1 MGHRA, CDR2 YSYEKL. CDR3 region: CASSPMGAGEKLFF. CDR3 bases: TGCGCCAGCAGCCCCATGGGGGCTGGTGAAAAACTGTTTTTT.

This clonotype was counted between two and nine times. The chain uses TRBV7-6 and TRBJ1-3, with a possible D match to TRBD1 (6 bases). Per the germline V gene, CDR1 is SGHVS and CDR2 is FNYEAQ. V was trimmed by 5 bases and J by 4 bases, leaving 12 bases between them. This CDR3 is 14 amino acids long. CDR3 nucleotides: TGTGCCAGCAGCCCACAGGGATTAGGAAACACCATATATTTT. It encodes CASSPQGLGNTIYF.

This clonotype was observed at least ten times. This chain connects TRBV7-2 to TRBJ1-5, with D unclear. V was trimmed by 1 base and J by 4 bases, leaving 11 bases between them. The CDR3 has 15 residues. Germline lookup yields CDR1 SGHTA and CDR2 FQGNSA. Written as DNA, the CDR3 is TGTGCCAGCAGCTTAGGGTCAGCAATGAATCAGCCCCAGCATTTT. Residues: CASSLGSAMNQPQHF.

As regards this clonotype: The junction differs from germline at one of its ends, possibly a read error. V gene TRBV12-3 or TRBV12-4 combines with J gene TRBJ2-7, with 9 bases that match TRBD2. The CDR3 has 15 amino acids. CDR3 amino acids: CASNPGAGGPYERYF. CDR3 nucleotide sequence: TGTGCCAGCAACCCTGGCGCGGGAGGGCCCTACGAGCGGTACTTC.

This clonotype came up a few times. The V and J genes are TRBV7-6 and TRBJ2-5; TRBD1 or TRBD2 may be the D gene (5 bases each). V gave up 4 bases and J gave up 6 bases, with 9 bases separating them. The CDR3 spans 12 residues. Germline V CDR1 and CDR2: SGHVS, FNYEAQ. CDR3 sequence (DNA): TGTGCCAGCAGCTGGGACCGCCAGACCCAGTACTTC. Protein: CASSWDRQTQYF.

This clonotype turned up a few times. The CDR3 here is CASSQEMGGADSGANVLTF. The CDR3 nucleotides read TGTGCCAGCAGCCAAGAAATGGGCGGGGCCGACTCTGGGGCCAACGTCCTGACTTTC. This chain uses TRBV14 with TRBJ2-6; the D gene is possibly TRBD2 (6 bases). Germline assignment: CDR1 SGHDN and CDR2 FVKESK. The V and J ends lost 0 bases and 0 bases respectively, with 15 bases between them. The CDR3 is made up of 19 amino acids.

The V gene is TRBV29-1, the J gene TRBJ2-3, with D possibly being TRBD1 (6 bases). The V end lost 7 bases, the J end lost 0 bases, and 17 bases lay between the germline ends. CDR1 is SQVTM, CDR2 ANQGSEA, per germline. The CDR3 has 15 residues. The CDR3 DNA follows: TGCAGCGGGGGCCAGACAGGATCGAGCACAGATACGCAGTATTTT. This sequence encodes CSGGQTGSSTDTQYF.

This clonotype came up a few times. The gene calls are TRBV20-1 and TRBJ1-1; D gene unclear. Per the germline V gene, CDR1 is DFQATT and CDR2 is SNEGSKA (reference sequence). Trimming removed 7 bases from V and 3 bases from J, with 9 bases in between. CDR3 length: 11 residues. CDR3 residues: CSVSADTEAFF. DNA of the CDR3: TGCAGTGTCAGTGCCGACACTGAAGCTTTCTTT.

CDR3 nucleotides: TGTGCCAGCAGTTTCCCCGGGACCTCCTACGAGCAGTACTTC. Amino acid sequence: CASSFPGTSYEQYF. The rearrangement links TRBV28 to TRBJ2-7; either TRBD1 or TRBD2 may fit D (5 bases each). Trimming shortened V by 3 bases and J by 0 bases, and 9 bases separated the two germline ends. This CDR3 has 14 amino acids. Germline V lookup: CDR1 MDHEN, CDR2 SYDVKM.

This clonotype was observed many times. The rearrangement links TRBV28 to TRBJ2-5; the D gene is possibly TRBD2 (5 bases). Germline V gene sequence: CDR1 MDHEN, CDR2 SYDVKM. V was trimmed by 5 bases and J by 7 bases, leaving 17 bases between them. This CDR3 contains 14 residues. The CDR3, as DNA: TGTGCCAGCAGTCCAAATCGGGGATTGACGACCCAGTACTTC. It codes for CASSPNRGLTTQYF.

This clonotype was seen at least ten times. The chain combines TRBV7-2 with TRBJ2-5; maybe TRBD1 (6 bases). Germline assignment: CDR1 SGHTA and CDR2 FQGNSA. V lost 1 base to trimming and J lost 4 bases, with 13 bases between them. This CDR3 spans 15 amino acids. In DNA, the CDR3 is TGTGCCAGCAGCTTAGACGGGACACACGGAGAGACCCAGTACTTC. Its translation: CASSLDGTHGETQYF.

The rearrangement joins TRBV5-1 to TRBJ1-6; 7 bases match TRBD1. CDR1 SGHRS and CDR2 YFSETQ come from the germline V gene. V was clipped by 4 bases and J by 2 bases; unmatched bases: 3. The CDR3 runs to 15 residues. The CDR3 DNA reads TGCGCCAGCAGCCACGACAGGGCCTATAATTCACCCCTCCACTTT. Amino acids: CASSHDRAYNSPLHF.

The chain carries TRBV3-1 and TRBJ2-7; no clear D gene. Germline CDR1 reads LGHDT; CDR2 reads YNNKEL (reference sequence). This CDR3 is built from 13 residues. The germline V and J ends were trimmed by 3 bases and 0 bases, with 6 bases remaining between them. The CDR3 region has the DNA TGTGCCAGCAGCCAGACAAGCTCCTACGAGCAGTACTTC. Amino acids: CASSQTSSYEQYF.